This T cell receptor (beta chain) derives from a study of cytomegalovirus exposure and HLA in healthy donors. PCR employed 60 Vbeta and 13 Jbeta primers. Only in-frame clones appear in the TCRdb table, and some are missing; sequencing was by immunoSEQ multiplex PCR. Among under 200,000 clones listed, 75% to 85% were seen once. Whole-study results and caveats: Per a prior analysis, the majority of TCR beta V segments were productive roughly 87% or roughly 30% of the time. Most CMV-associated TCR beta chains appeared HLA-restricted in a later analysis. An observed cluster of highly shared sequence variants was recorded as a likely sequencing artifact. It emerged from a later analysis that several of the most significant clusters appeared to be linked to common viral pathogens.

This clone appeared a few times. No antigen is known for it. CDR1 is MNHNS, CDR2 SASEGT, per germline. The CDR3 length is 14 residues. Trimming took 7 bases from V and 0 from J, leaving 9 bases between them. The V call is TRBV6-1, the J call TRBJ2-2; D remains ambiguous. The TCR was taken from a woman between 50 and 59 years old in good health and CMV-seronegative. Sequenced: PBMCs. This CDR3 is CASKESSNTGELFF. CDR3 DNA sequence: TGTGCCAGCAAGGAGAGTTCGAACACCGGGGAGCTGTTTTTT.